This entry concerns a single T cell receptor beta chain. Antigen specificity is unknown. Genomic DNA templated the TCR beta VDJ and CDR3 profiling. A single record per CDR3 protein comes from TCRdb applying MiXCR to the reads. Among tens of thousands of distinct CDR3 sequences listed, around 80% were seen once. The data originate from a study of CD8+CD57+ T cells in acquired aplastic anemia. Study summary: Mean DNA quantity obtained from sorted CD4+ and CD8+ cells was 3 to 4 ug. On average, healthy donors gave about 10.8 million reads for CD4+ cells.

With 6 bases clipped from V and 3 bases from J, the junction kept 8 bases outside the gene matches. The CDR3 contains 16 residues. CDR1 is MNHNS, CDR2 SASEGT, per germline. Study-level results: The same twenty-nine CD8+ CDR3 sequences occurred in patients and in controls. Levels of CD8+ Simpson's diversity were not significantly distinct in patients versus controls.

This receptor was obtained from a human donor in good health, serving as a control. The chain recombines TRBV6-1 with TRBJ2-6, with 7 nucleotides matching TRBD2. Sequenced input: sorted CD4+, CD8+, or CD8+CD57+ T cells (not recorded which) from PBMCs. CDR3 in amino acids: CASSQFGGIGANVLTF. Written as DNA, the CDR3 is TGTGCCAGCAGCCAATTCGGGGGGATTGGGGCCAACGTCCTGACTTTC.